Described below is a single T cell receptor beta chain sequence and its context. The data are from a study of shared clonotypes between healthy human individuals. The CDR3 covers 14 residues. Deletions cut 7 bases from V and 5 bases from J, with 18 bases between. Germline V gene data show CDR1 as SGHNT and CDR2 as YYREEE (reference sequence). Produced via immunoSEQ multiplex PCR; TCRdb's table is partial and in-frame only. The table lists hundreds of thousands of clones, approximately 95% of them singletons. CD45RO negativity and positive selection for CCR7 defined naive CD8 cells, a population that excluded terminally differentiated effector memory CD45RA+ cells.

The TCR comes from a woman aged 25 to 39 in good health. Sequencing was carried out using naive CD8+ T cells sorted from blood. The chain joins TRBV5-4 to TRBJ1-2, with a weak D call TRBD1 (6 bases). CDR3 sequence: CASRGWGAPYGYTF. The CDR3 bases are TGTGCCAGCCGGGGATGGGGGGCGCCTTATGGCTACACCTTC. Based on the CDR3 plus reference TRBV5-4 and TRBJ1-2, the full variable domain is ETGVTQSPTHLIKTRGQQVTLRCSSQSGHNTVSWYQQALGQGPQFIFQYYREEENGRGNFPPRFSGLQFPNYSSELNVNALELDDSALYLCASRGWGAPYGYTFGSGTRLTVV.